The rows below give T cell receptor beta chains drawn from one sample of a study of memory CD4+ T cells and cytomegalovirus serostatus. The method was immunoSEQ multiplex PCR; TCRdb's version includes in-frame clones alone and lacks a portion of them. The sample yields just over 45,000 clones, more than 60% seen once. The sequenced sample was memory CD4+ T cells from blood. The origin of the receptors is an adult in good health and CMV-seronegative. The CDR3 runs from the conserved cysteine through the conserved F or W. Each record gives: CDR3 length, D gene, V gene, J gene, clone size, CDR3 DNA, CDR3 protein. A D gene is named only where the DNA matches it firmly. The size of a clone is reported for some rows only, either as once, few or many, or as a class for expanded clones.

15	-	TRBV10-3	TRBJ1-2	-	TGTGCCACTTATGGGTCGGGGGCGGACGACTATGGCTACACCTTC	CATYGSGADDYGYTF
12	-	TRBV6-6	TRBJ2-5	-	TGTGCCAGCGGGGGGGCTTTGAAGACCCAGTACTTC	CASGGALKTQYF
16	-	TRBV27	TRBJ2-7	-	TGTGCCAGCAGTTTTAGGTTTTCGGGGAGCTCCTACGAGCAGTACTTC	CASSFRFSGSSYEQYF
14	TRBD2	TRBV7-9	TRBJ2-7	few	TGTGCCAGCAGCTTAGCAGGGACTAGCTACGAGCAGTACTTC	CASSLAGTSYEQYF
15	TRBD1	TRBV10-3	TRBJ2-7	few	TGTGCCACTGGACAGGAGGACCACTTACGCTACGAGCAGTACTTC	CATGQEDHLRYEQYF
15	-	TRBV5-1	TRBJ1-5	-	TGCGCCAGCAGCTTGCTGGGGGGCGCAGATCAGCCCCAGCATTTT	CASSLLGGADQPQHF
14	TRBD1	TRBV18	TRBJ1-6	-	TGTGCCAGCTCACCACCGACAGGGTCGCAGACCCTCCACTTT	CASSPPTGSQTLHF
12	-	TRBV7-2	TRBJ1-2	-	TGTGCCAGCAGACGACAGGAAGATGGCTACACCTTC	CASRRQEDGYTF
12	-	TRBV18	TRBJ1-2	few	TGTGCCAGCTCACCAAATGACCGACGCTACACCTTC	CASSPNDRRYTF
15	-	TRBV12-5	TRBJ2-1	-	TGTGCTAGTGGCATGGGACTCAGGCAGGGGGGTGAGCAGTTCTTC	CASGMGLRQGGEQFF
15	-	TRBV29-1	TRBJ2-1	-	TGCAGCGTTGAGGACCCGGGACGGCAATACAATGAGCAGTTCTTC	CSVEDPGRQYNEQFF
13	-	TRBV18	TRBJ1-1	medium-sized	TGTGCCAGCTCACTTGGGGGAGACACTGAAGCTTTCTTT	CASSLGGDTEAFF
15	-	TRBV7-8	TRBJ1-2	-	TGTGCCAGCAGCGAAAACGCTGGGACAAGGAGGGGCTACACCTTC	CASSENAGTRRGYTF
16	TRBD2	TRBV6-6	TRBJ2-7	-	TGTGCCAGCAGCTCACTCGTGCGGGGGGGCACCTACGAGCAGTACTTC	CASSSLVRGGTYEQYF
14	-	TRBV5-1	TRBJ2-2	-	TGCGCCAGCAGCTTGGCTATGGGGCCCGGGGAGCTGTTTTTT	CASSLAMGPGELFF
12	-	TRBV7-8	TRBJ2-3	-	TGTGCCAGCAGCACTCACACAGATACGCAGTATTTT	CASSTHTDTQYF
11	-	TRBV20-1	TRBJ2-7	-	TGCAGTGCATCCCGGGAATACGAGCAGTACTTC	CSASREYEQYF
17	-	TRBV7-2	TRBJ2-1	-	TGTGCCAGCAGCTTATCCCCGGCGGGAATTAACTACAATGAGCAGTTCTTC	CASSLSPAGINYNEQFF
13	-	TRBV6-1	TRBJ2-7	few	TGTGCCAGTTTCCGGGACATAGCCTACGAGCAGTACTTC	CASFRDIAYEQYF
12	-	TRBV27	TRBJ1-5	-	TGTGCCAGTACAACGGGCAATCAGCCCCAGCATTTT	CASTTGNQPQHF
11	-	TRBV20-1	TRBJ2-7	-	TGCAGTGGTCAGCGCTCCCACGAGCAGTACTTC	CSGQRSHEQYF
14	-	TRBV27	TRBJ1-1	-	TGTGCCAGCAGTGGACAGATCTGGAACACTGAAGCTTTCTTT	CASSGQIWNTEAFF